These T cell receptor beta chains were read from a single sample in a study of radiotherapy plus CTLA-4 blockade in lung cancer. The protocol was immunoSEQ multiplex PCR, while the TCRdb copy is restricted to in-frame clones and leaves out a portion. The repertoire holds under 90,000 clones, around 72% seen once, with over 13% in the top ten. Sequencing was performed on peripheral blood, taken from a patient treated with radiotherapy plus ipilimumab. The receptors derive from a human donor with non-small cell lung cancer that progressed on radiotherapy plus ipilimumab. The CDR3 runs from the conserved cysteine through the conserved F or W. A D gene is named only where the DNA matches it firmly. Not all rows give a size; the values are once, few, many and, for expanded clones, a class.

clone_size j_call v_call d_call cdr3_nt cdr3_aa
- TRBJ1-5 TRBV13 TRBD1 TGTGCCAGCAGTCAGGGGGGCGCTTGGGAGCCCCAGCATTTT CASSQGGAWEPQHF
once TRBJ2-2 TRBV2 - TGTGCCAGCAGGGAGGGCGGGGAGCTGTTTTTT CASREGGELFF
- TRBJ1-6 TRBV6-6 - TGTGCCAGCAGTCCAGGGAATTCACCCCTCCACTTT CASSPGNSPLHF
- TRBJ1-1 TRBV2 - TGTGCCAGCAGTGAATTGAGGGGGAACACTGAAGCTTTCTTT CASSELRGNTEAFF
- TRBJ2-5 TRBV2 - TGTGCCAGCACCCCGGGGCAGTGGGAGACCCAGTACTTC CASTPGQWETQYF
- TRBJ1-1 TRBV7-2 - TGTGCCAGCAGCTTAGCAGGTCCCGCGATGGTAGATGAAGCTTTCTTT CASSLAGPAMVDEAFF
- TRBJ1-5 TRBV4-2 - TGTGCCAGCAGCCCCGTGGGGGATAGCAATCAGCCCCAGCATTTT CASSPVGDSNQPQHF
- TRBJ2-2 TRBV7-3 TRBD2 TGTGCCAGCAGCTTAACGGGAGGGCGTGCGAACACCGGGGAGCTGTTTTTT CASSLTGGRANTGELFF
- TRBJ2-3 TRBV10-3 TRBD2 TGTGCCATCAGTGGCACTACTAGCGGGACCCGAGATACGCAGTATTTT CAISGTTSGTRDTQYF
few TRBJ2-7 TRBV6-1 TRBD2 TGTGCCAGCAACCCGAGCGGGAGGGCCTTTTACGAGCAGTACTTC CASNPSGRAFYEQYF
- TRBJ2-2 TRBV18 - TGTGCCAGCTCACCACCGACCAGGACGATCACCGGGGAGCTGTTTTTT CASSPPTRTITGELFF
- TRBJ2-4 TRBV27 - TGTGCCAGCAGTTTAAGCCCTTACCTTATAGCCAAAAACATTCAGTACTTC CASSLSPYLIAKNIQYF
- TRBJ1-2 TRBV28 - TGTGCCAGCAGTGCGGACACCCTGTATGGCTACACCTTC CASSADTLYGYTF
- TRBJ2-3 TRBV10-3 - TGTGCCATCAGTGGAGGGGGGACAGATACGCAGTATTTT CAISGGGTDTQYF
- TRBJ1-6 TRBV9 - TGTGCCAGCAGCGTAGACAGGATTTCACCCCTCCACTTT CASSVDRISPLHF
- TRBJ2-5 TRBV7-9 TRBD1 TGTGCCAGCAGCTCCAGGGGGCGCGGGGAGACCCAGTACTTC CASSSRGRGETQYF
- TRBJ2-1 TRBV11-2 TRBD2 TGTGCCAGCAGCACCCTGCGACTAGCGGGAGGGAGTATGCAGTTCTTC CASSTLRLAGGSMQFF
- TRBJ2-3 TRBV5-8 - TGTGCCAGCAGCTTGTTCCAGACGCAGTATTTT CASSLFQTQYF
- TRBJ2-7 TRBV28 TRBD1 TGTGCCAGCACTTCCGGGACAGGAGGCTCCTACGAGCAGTACTTC CASTSGTGGSYEQYF